One and the same sample provided the 11 T cell receptor beta chains below, sequenced in a study of blood T cell repertoires in COVID-19. Repertoires were generated with immunoSEQ multiplex PCR, while TCRdb's copy carries only in-frame clones and drops some. The data hold about 49,000 clones, with under 90% observed a single time. The sample was peripheral blood. These receptors came from a woman of 80 years or more with COVID-19, enrolled during active disease.

V gene TRBV5-1 combines with J gene TRBJ2-5; 10 bases are shared with TRBD1. V lost 2 bases, J lost 7 bases, and 2 bases stayed unmatched. The CDR3 length is 13 residues. Germline V gene lookup returns CDR1 SGHRS and CDR2 YFSETQ. The chain's CDR3 is CASSLGQGGTQYF. The CDR3 DNA follows: TGCGCCAGCAGCTTAGGACAGGGGGGGACCCAGTACTTC.

The gene calls are TRBV5-1 and TRBJ2-5, with a weak D call TRBD1 (5 bases). Deletions cut 5 bases from V and 1 base from J, with 12 bases between. This CDR3 spans 14 amino acids. Per germline, CDR1 SGHRS and CDR2 YFSETQ. CDR3: CASRGARAQETQYF. CDR3 coding DNA: TGCGCCAGCAGAGGGGCCCGGGCCCAAGAGACCCAGTACTTC.

This clone was observed a single time. This rearrangement joins TRBV19 to TRBJ2-1, with D perhaps TRBD2 (7 bases). Germline-derived CDR1 and CDR2 are LNHDA and SQIVND (reference sequence). The CDR3 is 17 amino acids. V dropped 3 bases and J dropped 3 bases, with 18 bases sitting between them. CDR3 sequence reads: CASSIRGGGTYYNEQFF. Here the CDR3 DNA reads TGTGCCAGTAGTATCCGTGGGGGAGGGACATACTACAATGAGCAGTTCTTC. The whole variable domain, filled in from reference TRBV19 and TRBJ2-1, reads DGGITQSPKYLFRKEGQNVTLSCEQNLNHDAMYWYRQDPGQGLRLIYYSQIVNDFQKGDIAEGYSVSREKKESFPLTVTSAQKNPTAFYLCASSIRGGGTYYNEQFFGPGTRLTVL.

The chain combines TRBV29-1 with TRBJ2-7; 14 bases are a match to TRBD2. The germline V gene encodes CDR1 SQVTM and CDR2 ANQGSEA. Losses at the gene ends were 3 bases for V and 6 bases for J; bases not matched to a gene: 1. CDR3 length: 13 amino acids. DNA of the CDR3: TGCAGCGTTGAGGGACTAGCGGGAGCCGAGCAGTACTTC. This codes for CSVEGLAGAEQYF.

V usage is TRBV10-3 and J usage is TRBJ2-7; 13 positions match TRBD2. CDR1 is ENHRY, CDR2 SYGVKD, per germline. The CDR3 length is 15 residues. With V trimmed by 4 bases and J by 7 bases, 7 bases remained unmatched. The DNA for the CDR3 is TGTGCCATCAGTGGCGGACTAGCGGGAGTGGGTGAGCAGTACTTC. Translated, it gives CAISGGLAGVGEQYF.

V is TRBV7-3 and J is TRBJ2-1, with a weak D call TRBD2 (7 bases). V lost 2 bases and J lost 7, with 18 bases in between. The CDR3 loop spans 16 amino acids. Germline V gene data show CDR1 as SGHTA and CDR2 as FQGTGA. DNA for the CDR3: TGTGCCAGCAGCTTAGGGGGCGGGAGAACCAGAAATGAGCAGTTCTTC. Translation: CASSLGGGRTRNEQFF.

This clone was observed at least ten times. The rearrangement uses TRBV13 and TRBJ2-1; the D is unclear. V shed 2 bases and J shed 0 bases, with 11 bases lying between them. The CDR3 is made up of 16 amino acids. Germline assignment: CDR1 PRHDT and CDR2 FYEKMQ (reference sequence). DNA for the CDR3: TGTGCCAGCAGCTTACTCGAGGCGCTCTCCTACAATGAGCAGTTCTTC. It codes for CASSLLEALSYNEQFF.

J is TRBJ2-3 and V is TRBV6-5, with 12 bases lining up with TRBD2. The CDR3 consists of 15 residues. V lost 6 bases to trimming and J lost 6 bases; unmatched junction nucleotides: 7. Germline V CDR1 and CDR2: MNHEY, SVGAGI. For the CDR3, the DNA is TGTGCCAGCAGGGGACTAGCGGGTACACCTGATACGCAGTATTTT. This translates into CASRGLAGTPDTQYF.

The CDR3 spells CASSQFTEAFF. For the CDR3, the DNA is TGTGCCAGCAGCCAATTCACTGAAGCTTTCTTT. The rearrangement links TRBV12-3 or TRBV12-4 to TRBJ1-1, with no clear D. The CDR3 sequence is 11 residues long. The V end lost 6 bases, the J end lost 4 bases, and 6 bases lay between the germline ends.

The chain links TRBV7-8 to TRBJ1-6; D unclear. Germline V gene lookup returns CDR1 SGHVS and CDR2 FQNEAQ. The CDR3 covers 18 residues. Trimming took 5 bases from V and 3 from J, leaving 20 bases between them. Here the CDR3 DNA reads TGTGCCAGCAGCCTACGGACCCGAGAGGGATTCTATAATTCACCCCTCCACTTT. Its protein product is CASSLRTREGFYNSPLHF.

The chain links TRBV19 to TRBJ1-1; 7 bases agree with TRBD1. Looked up from germline, CDR1 is LNHDA and CDR2 is SQIVND (reference sequence). The ends lost 6 bases at V and 3 bases at J; junction bases unmatched: 7. There are 14 residues in the CDR3. The CDR3 loop reads CASSPLGQYTEAFF. The CDR3 DNA sequence: TGTGCCAGTAGCCCCTTGGGACAGTACACTGAAGCTTTCTTT.